Sequencing of this T cell receptor beta chain was carried out in a study of human T cells and chemical hapten exposure. About the research overall: Among samples, TCR yields varied mainly because of small differences in pooled library volume.

Overall study findings and caveats: Following DPC sensitization, TCRs present above 1 in 1000 frequency showed no change.

This clonotype was seen at least ten times. Its target is unknown. Time point noted: patch test 3, about 24 weeks after DPC sensitization. Treatment indicated: therapeutic diphenylcyclopropenone sensitization with weekly scalp DPC. A single record per CDR3 protein comes from TCRdb applying MiXCR to the RACE reads. This repertoire shows under 55,000 distinct CDR3 sequences, 8% to 10% found once; its top ten account for around 16%. The receptor's source is a woman between 40 and 50 years old with alopecia areata. Some clones in this sample may be carry-over from other donors' samples. The specimen comprised whole blood, sampled in connection with sensitization to the hapten diphenylcyclopropenone (DPC).

CDR3 nucleotide sequence: TGTGCCATCAGCTCGCCGACCGGGATTAAAGCCTACGAGCAGTACTTC. Translating it yields CAISSPTGIKAYEQYF. The rearrangement joins TRBV10-3 to TRBJ2-7; TRBD2 is a possible D gene (5 bases). The CDR3 totals 16 residues. Per the germline V gene, CDR1 is ENHRY and CDR2 is SYGVKD. The V and J ends lost 6 bases and 2 bases respectively, with 20 bases between them.